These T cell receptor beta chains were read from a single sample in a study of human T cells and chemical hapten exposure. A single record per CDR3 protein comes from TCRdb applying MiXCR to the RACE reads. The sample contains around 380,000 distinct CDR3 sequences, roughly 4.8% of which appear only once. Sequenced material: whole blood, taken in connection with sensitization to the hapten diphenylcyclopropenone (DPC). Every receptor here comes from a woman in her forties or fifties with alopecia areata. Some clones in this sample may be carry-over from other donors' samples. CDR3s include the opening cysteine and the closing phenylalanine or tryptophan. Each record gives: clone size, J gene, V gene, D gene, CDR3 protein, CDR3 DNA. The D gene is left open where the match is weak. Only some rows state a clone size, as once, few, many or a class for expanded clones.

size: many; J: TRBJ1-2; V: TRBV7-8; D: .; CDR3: CASSPGGTPYGYTF; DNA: TGTGCCAGCAGCCCGGGGGGTACCCCCTATGGCTACACCTTC
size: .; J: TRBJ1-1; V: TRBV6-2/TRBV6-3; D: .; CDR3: CASSLIRTGAAEAFF; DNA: TGTGCCAGCAGCTTAATTCGGACGGGGGCCGCTGAAGCTTTCTTT
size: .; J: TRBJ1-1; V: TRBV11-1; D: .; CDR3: CASSLEYLDTEAFF; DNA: TGTGCCAGCAGCTTGGAGTATCTCGACACTGAAGCTTTCTTT
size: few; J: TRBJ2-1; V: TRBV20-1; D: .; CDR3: CSASAAVDNEQFF; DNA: TGCAGTGCTAGCGCAGCAGTAGACAATGAGCAGTTCTTC
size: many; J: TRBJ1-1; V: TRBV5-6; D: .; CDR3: CASSLVSLNTEAFF; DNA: TGTGCCAGCTCCCTGGTCAGTTTGAACACTGAAGCTTTCTTT
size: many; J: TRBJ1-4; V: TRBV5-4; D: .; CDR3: CASSLVGEAEKLFF; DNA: TGTGCCAGCAGCTTGGTCGGGGAGGCGGAAAAACTGTTTTTT
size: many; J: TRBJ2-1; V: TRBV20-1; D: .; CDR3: CSARERGRLVLGDNEQFF; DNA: TGCAGTGCTAGAGAGAGAGGGCGCTTGGTTCTCGGAGACAATGAGCAGTTCTTC
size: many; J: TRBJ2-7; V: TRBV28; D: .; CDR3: CASSLGVDEQYF; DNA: TGTGCCAGCAGTTTAGGGGTGGACGAGCAGTACTTC
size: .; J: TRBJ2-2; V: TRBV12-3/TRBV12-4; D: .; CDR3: CASSFRSTTGELFF; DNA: TGTGCCAGCAGTTTTCGGAGTACCACCGGGGAGCTGTTTTTT
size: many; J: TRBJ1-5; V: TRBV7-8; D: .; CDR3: CASSLGWSVTRDQPQHF; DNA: TGTGCCAGCAGCTTAGGTTGGTCCGTGACCCGGGATCAGCCCCAGCATTTT
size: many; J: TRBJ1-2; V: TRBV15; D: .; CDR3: CATSEGRDGYTF; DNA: TGTGCCACCAGCGAGGGCCGCGATGGCTACACCTTC
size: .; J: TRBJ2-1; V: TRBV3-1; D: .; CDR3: CASSQVILSGGYNEQFF; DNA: TGTGCCAGCAGCCAAGTCATACTCAGCGGTGGGTACAATGAGCAGTTCTTC
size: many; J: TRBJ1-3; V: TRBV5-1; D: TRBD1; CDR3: CASSNGQGGSGNTIYF; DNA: TGCGCCAGCAGCAACGGACAGGGTGGCTCTGGAAACACCATATATTTT
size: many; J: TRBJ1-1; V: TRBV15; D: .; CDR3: CATSRDGGSEAFF; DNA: TGTGCCACCAGCAGAGACGGCGGCTCTGAAGCTTTCTTT
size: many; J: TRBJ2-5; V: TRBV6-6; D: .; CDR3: CASSSDRMQTQYF; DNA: TGTGCCAGCAGCTCCGACAGGATGCAGACCCAGTACTTC
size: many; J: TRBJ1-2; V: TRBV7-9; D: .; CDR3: CASTLAPGPANYGYTF; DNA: TGTGCCAGCACCCTGGCTCCGGGTCCCGCTAACTATGGCTACACCTTC
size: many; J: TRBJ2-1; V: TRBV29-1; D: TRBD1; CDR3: CSVGRQGANEQFF; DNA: TGCAGCGTTGGCCGACAGGGGGCCAATGAGCAGTTCTTC
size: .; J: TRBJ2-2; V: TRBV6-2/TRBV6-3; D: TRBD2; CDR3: CASSGTSGRASTGELFF; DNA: TGTGCCAGCAGTGGGACTAGCGGGAGGGCCTCCACCGGGGAGCTGTTTTTT
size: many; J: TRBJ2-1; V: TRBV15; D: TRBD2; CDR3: CATSVPNRGRKSEQFF; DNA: TGTGCCACCAGCGTCCCTAATCGCGGGAGGAAGAGTGAGCAGTTCTTC
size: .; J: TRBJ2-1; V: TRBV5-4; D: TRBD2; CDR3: CASSQGTSGGYNEQFF; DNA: TGTGCCAGCAGCCAGGGGACTAGCGGGGGATACAATGAGCAGTTCTTC
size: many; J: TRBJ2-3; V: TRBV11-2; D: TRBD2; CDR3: CAIPASGSGNGDTQYF; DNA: TGTGCCATACCGGCTAGCGGGAGCGGGAACGGAGATACGCAGTATTTT
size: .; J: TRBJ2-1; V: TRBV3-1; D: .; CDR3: CASSHHNVQFF; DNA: TGTGCCAGCAGCCACCATAACGTGCAGTTCTTC
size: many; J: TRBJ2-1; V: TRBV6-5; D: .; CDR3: CASSYALSYNEQFF; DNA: TGTGCCAGCAGTTACGCGCTCTCCTACAATGAGCAGTTCTTC
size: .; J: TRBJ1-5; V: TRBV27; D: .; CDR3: CASSLSFDRGQPQHF; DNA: TGTGCCAGCAGTTTATCTTTCGATAGGGGACAGCCCCAGCATTTT
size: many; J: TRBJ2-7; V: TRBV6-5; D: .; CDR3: CASSSYREGISYEQYF; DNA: TGTGCCAGCAGTTCCTACAGGGAGGGGATATCCTACGAGCAGTACTTC
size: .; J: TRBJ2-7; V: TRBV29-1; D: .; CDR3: CSVEPEGTREQYF; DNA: TGCAGCGTTGAACCTGAAGGTACGCGCGAGCAGTACTTC
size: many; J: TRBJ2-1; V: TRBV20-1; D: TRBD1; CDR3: CSAFGQGGPGEQFF; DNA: TGCAGTGCTTTCGGACAGGGAGGTCCGGGTGAGCAGTTCTTC
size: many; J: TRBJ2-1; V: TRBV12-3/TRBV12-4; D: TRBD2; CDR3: CASSSGTSGNEQFF; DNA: TGTGCCAGCAGTAGCGGGACTAGCGGGAATGAGCAGTTCTTC
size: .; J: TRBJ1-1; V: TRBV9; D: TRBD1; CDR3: CASSARFTGGTEAFF; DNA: TGTGCCAGCAGCGCGCGTTTTACAGGGGGCACTGAAGCTTTCTTT
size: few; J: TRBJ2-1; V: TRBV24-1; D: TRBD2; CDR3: CATSVGTSGITRNEQFF; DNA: TGTGCCACCAGTGTCGGGACTAGCGGGATCACCCGGAATGAGCAGTTCTTC
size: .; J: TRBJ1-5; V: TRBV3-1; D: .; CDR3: CASSQEGAGQPQHF; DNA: TGTGCCAGCAGCCAAGAGGGGGCCGGTCAGCCCCAGCATTTT
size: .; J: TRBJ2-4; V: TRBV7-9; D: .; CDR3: CASSPGARAGTKNIQYF; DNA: TGTGCCAGCAGCCCGGGGGCGAGGGCAGGGACCAAAAACATTCAGTACTTC
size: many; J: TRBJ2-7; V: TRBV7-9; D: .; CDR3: CASSLGGHHTYEQYF; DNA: TGTGCCAGCAGCTTAGGAGGACACCATACCTACGAGCAGTACTTC
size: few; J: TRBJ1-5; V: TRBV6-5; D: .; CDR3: CASSFRVNQPQHF; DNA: TGTGCCAGCAGCTTCAGGGTGAATCAGCCCCAGCATTTT
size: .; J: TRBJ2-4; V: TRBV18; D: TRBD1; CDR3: CASSPSAGGLAKNIQYF; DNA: TGTGCCAGCTCACCTTCTGCAGGGGGCCTAGCCAAAAACATTCAGTACTTC
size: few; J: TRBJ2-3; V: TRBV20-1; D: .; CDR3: CSARRGDLTDTQYF; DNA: TGCAGTGCTAGGCGGGGCGACCTCACAGATACGCAGTATTTT
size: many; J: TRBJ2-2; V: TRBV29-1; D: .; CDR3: CSVGRDKNTGELFF; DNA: TGCAGCGTTGGCCGGGACAAGAACACCGGGGAGCTGTTTTTT
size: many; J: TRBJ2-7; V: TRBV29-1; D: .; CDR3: CSAGGTTYEQYF; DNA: TGCAGCGCCGGAGGAACGACTTACGAGCAGTACTTC
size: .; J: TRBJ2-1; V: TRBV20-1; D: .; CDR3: CSAPGLNNEQFF; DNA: TGCAGTGCCCCCGGACTAAACAATGAGCAGTTCTTC
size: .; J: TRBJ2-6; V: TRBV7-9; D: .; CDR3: CASSPPSRGPESSGANVLTF; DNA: TGTGCCAGCAGCCCACCTTCCAGGGGCCCCGAATCCTCTGGGGCCAACGTCCTGACTTTC
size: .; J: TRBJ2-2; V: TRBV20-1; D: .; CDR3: CSASRGSETGELFF; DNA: TGCAGTGCTAGTAGGGGGAGCGAGACCGGGGAGCTGTTTTTT
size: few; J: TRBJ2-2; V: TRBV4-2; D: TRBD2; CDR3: CASSQVSLTSGANTGELFF; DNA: TGTGCCAGCAGCCAAGTCTCCCTGACTAGCGGAGCGAACACCGGGGAGCTGTTTTTT
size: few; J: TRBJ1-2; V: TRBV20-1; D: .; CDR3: CSARPSANYGYTF; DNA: TGCAGTGCTAGACCCTCTGCTAACTATGGCTACACCTTC
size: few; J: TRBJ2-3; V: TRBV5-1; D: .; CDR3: CASSLEYSSTDTQYF; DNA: TGCGCCAGCAGCTTGGAATATAGCAGCACAGATACGCAGTATTTT
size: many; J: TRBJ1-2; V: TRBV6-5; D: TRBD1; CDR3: CANGDRGLVCYTF; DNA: TGTGCCAATGGAGACAGGGGGCTTGTGTGCTACACCTTC
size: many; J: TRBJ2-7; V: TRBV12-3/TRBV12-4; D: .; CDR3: CASSFGGPYEQYF; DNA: TGTGCCAGCAGTTTTGGGGGGCCCTACGAGCAGTACTTC
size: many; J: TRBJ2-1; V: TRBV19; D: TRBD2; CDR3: CASKDLAGSSYNEQFF; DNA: TGTGCCAGTAAGGACCTAGCGGGCAGCTCCTACAATGAGCAGTTCTTC
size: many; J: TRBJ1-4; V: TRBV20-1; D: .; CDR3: CSARPRGTNEKLFF; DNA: TGCAGTGCTAGGCCCAGGGGCACTAATGAAAAACTGTTTTTT
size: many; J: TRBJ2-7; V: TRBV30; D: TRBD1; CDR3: CAWSMGQGSYEQYF; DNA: TGTGCCTGGAGTATGGGACAGGGTTCCTACGAGCAGTACTTC
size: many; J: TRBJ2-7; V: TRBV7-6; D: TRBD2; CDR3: CASRGGYEQYF; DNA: TGTGCCAGCAGGGGGGGGTACGAGCAGTACTTC
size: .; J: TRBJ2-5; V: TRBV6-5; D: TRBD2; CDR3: CASSYGTSGMKTQYF; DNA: TGTGCCAGCAGTTACGGGACTAGCGGGATGAAGACCCAGTACTTC
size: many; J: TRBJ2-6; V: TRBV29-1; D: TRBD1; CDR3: CSVDPRDRETGANVLTF; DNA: TGCAGCGTTGACCCCCGGGACAGGGAGACTGGGGCCAACGTCCTGACTTTC
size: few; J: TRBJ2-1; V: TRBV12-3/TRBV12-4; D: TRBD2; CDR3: CASSFMGLASRSYNEQFF; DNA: TGTGCCAGCAGTTTCATGGGACTAGCGTCCCGCTCCTACAATGAGCAGTTCTTC